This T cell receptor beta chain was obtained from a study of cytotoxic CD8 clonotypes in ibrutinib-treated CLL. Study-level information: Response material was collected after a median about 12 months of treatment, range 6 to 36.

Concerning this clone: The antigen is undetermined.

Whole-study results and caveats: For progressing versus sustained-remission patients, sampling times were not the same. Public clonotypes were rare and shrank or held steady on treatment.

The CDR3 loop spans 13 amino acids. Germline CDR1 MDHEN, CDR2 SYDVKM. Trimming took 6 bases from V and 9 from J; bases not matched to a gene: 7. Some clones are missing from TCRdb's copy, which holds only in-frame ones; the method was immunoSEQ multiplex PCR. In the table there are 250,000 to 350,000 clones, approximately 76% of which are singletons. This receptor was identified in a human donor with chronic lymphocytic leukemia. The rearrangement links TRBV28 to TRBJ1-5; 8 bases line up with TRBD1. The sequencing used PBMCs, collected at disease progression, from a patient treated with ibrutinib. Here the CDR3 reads CASRQGVFGPQHF. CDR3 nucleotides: TGTGCCAGCAGACAGGGGGTCTTTGGGCCCCAGCATTTT.